The rows below give T cell receptor beta chains drawn from one sample of a study of T cells after yellow fever vaccination. TCRdb fed the 5' RACE reads into MiXCR, producing one record per CDR3 protein. The sample holds around 160,000 distinct CDR3 sequences, around 7% seen once. The starting material was CD4+ T cells sorted from PBMCs, obtained 5 days after the first yellow fever vaccination. These receptors were collected from a man aged 18 to 29 who received the YFV17D yellow fever vaccine. The CDR3 runs from the conserved cysteine through the conserved F or W. D genes are given only for firm matches. Some rows mark clone size as missing; the rest say once, few, many or name a class of expanded clone.

>TRBJ2-3|many|TRBD2|TRBV20-1
CSVSGTSGDGDTQYF
TGCAGTGTCTCAGGGACTAGCGGGGATGGGGATACGCAGTATTTT
>TRBJ2-3|.|.|TRBV5-5
CASSLVIRTGLSDTQYF
TGTGCCAGCAGCTTGGTTATTCGAACTGGTTTGTCAGATACGCAGTATTTT
>TRBJ1-5|many|.|TRBV6-5
CASSYRGNQPQHF
TGTGCCAGCAGCTACAGGGGCAATCAGCCCCAGCATTTT
>TRBJ1-5|few|.|TRBV20-1
CSAREPGASNQPQHF
TGCAGTGCTAGAGAACCGGGGGCAAGCAATCAGCCCCAGCATTTT
>TRBJ1-5|many|TRBD1|TRBV7-6
CASSLGTGKLQPQHF
TGTGCCAGCAGCTTAGGGACAGGGAAGCTTCAGCCCCAGCATTTT
>TRBJ2-1|many|.|TRBV27
CASSFAGVYNEQFF
TGTGCCAGCAGTTTCGCAGGGGTCTACAATGAGCAGTTCTTC
>TRBJ2-3|.|.|TRBV7-2
CASSFVSQVTDTQYF
TGTGCCAGCAGCTTCGTAAGCCAAGTCACAGATACGCAGTATTTT
>TRBJ2-3|.|.|TRBV7-2
CASSLAARGPDTQYF
TGTGCCAGCAGCTTAGCGGCCAGGGGCCCAGATACGCAGTATTTT
>TRBJ2-4|many|TRBD1|TRBV15
CATSRDRAGGKNIQYF
TGTGCCACCAGCAGAGATCGAGCAGGGGGCAAAAACATTCAGTACTTC
>TRBJ1-2|many|.|TRBV18
CASSPTDGSWGYTF
TGTGCCAGCTCACCCACGGACGGATCGTGGGGCTACACCTTC
>TRBJ2-5|.|TRBD1|TRBV7-2
CASSLGQGYGTQYF
TGTGCCAGCAGCTTGGGACAGGGATATGGGACCCAGTACTTC
>TRBJ1-4|many|TRBD1|TRBV11-2
CASSAYRGRGNEKLFF
TGTGCCAGCAGCGCTTACAGGGGTCGGGGGAATGAAAAACTGTTTTTT
>TRBJ2-5|few|TRBD2|TRBV5-1
CASSDSAPGGYQETQYF
TGCGCCAGCAGCGATTCCGCACCGGGGGGGTACCAAGAGACCCAGTACTTC
>TRBJ2-3|few|.|TRBV7-2
CASSRGGWESTDTQYF
TGTGCCAGCAGCCGCGGGGGCTGGGAATCGACAGATACGCAGTATTTT
>TRBJ2-7|few|TRBD1|TRBV11-2
CALEQGIYEQYF
TGTGCCCTGGAACAGGGGATCTACGAGCAGTACTTC
>TRBJ1-2|many|.|TRBV10-3
CAITERQPPGGYTF
TGTGCCATCACCGAGCGGCAGCCGCCCGGAGGCTACACCTTC
>TRBJ2-3|many|.|TRBV29-1
CSVEKSSTDTQYF
TGCAGCGTTGAAAAGTCTAGCACAGATACGCAGTATTTT
>TRBJ1-2|many|.|TRBV5-1
CASSLGQDYGYTF
TGCGCCAGCAGCTTGGGACAGGACTATGGCTACACCTTC
>TRBJ2-2|many|.|TRBV7-2
CASSFSRAGELFF
TGTGCCAGCAGCTTTTCGAGGGCCGGGGAGCTGTTTTTT
>TRBJ2-1|many|TRBD2|TRBV5-1
CASSLAIAGGNNEQFF
TGCGCCAGCAGCTTGGCCATAGCGGGGGGGAACAATGAGCAGTTCTTC
>TRBJ2-3|many|.|TRBV7-9
CASSLRGGGVNTQYF
TGTGCCAGCAGCTTAAGGGGCGGAGGGGTCAATACGCAGTATTTT
>TRBJ1-4|.|.|TRBV5-5
CATHPSATNEKLFF
TGTGCCACCCATCCATCCGCAACTAATGAAAAACTGTTTTTT
>TRBJ2-7|.|.|TRBV4-2
CASSQVGEYSYEQYF
TGTGCCAGCAGCCAAGTCGGGGAATACTCCTACGAGCAGTACTTC
>TRBJ2-5|many|.|TRBV6-5
CASSYSSRPETQYF
TGTGCCAGCAGTTACTCGTCGAGGCCAGAGACCCAGTACTTC
>TRBJ1-1|.|TRBD1|TRBV19
CASSIARTGATEAFF
TGTGCCAGTAGTATAGCCAGGACAGGGGCCACTGAAGCTTTCTTT
>TRBJ2-3|many|.|TRBV19
CASSSDRRRDTQYF
TGTGCCAGTAGTTCAGACAGGCGGAGGGATACGCAGTATTTT
>TRBJ1-1|many|.|TRBV5-5
CASSLAVSWQGNTEAFF
TGTGCCAGCAGCTTGGCGGTGAGTTGGCAGGGGAACACTGAAGCTTTCTTT
>TRBJ2-1|.|.|TRBV5-1
CASSNRDGSYNEQFF
TGCGCCAGCAGCAACCGGGACGGCTCCTACAATGAGCAGTTCTTC
>TRBJ1-5|few|TRBD1|TRBV4-2
CASSPQLLGQDQHF
TGTGCCAGCAGCCCACAACTTTTAGGACAGGACCAGCATTTT